What follows are 8 T cell receptor beta chains derived from one specimen sequenced in a study of shared clonotypes between healthy human individuals. Only in-frame clones appear in the TCRdb table, and some are missing; sequencing was by immunoSEQ multiplex PCR. Here the sample spans about 470,000 clones, 70% to 80% being singletons. The source material was PBMCs. These receptors all stem from a woman in her thirties or forties in good health. Some clones in this sample may be carry-over from other donors' samples.

This clone was seen a handful of times. CDR3 sequence: CASRAGGSSYNEQFF. The CDR3 coding sequence is TGTGCCAGCAGGGCGGGAGGAAGCTCCTACAATGAGCAGTTCTTC. This chain uses TRBV2 with TRBJ2-1; 8 nucleotides match TRBD2. J gave up 0 bases and V 6 bases, and 4 bases lay outside the gene matches. Germline CDR1 is SNHLY and CDR2 is FYNNEI. CDR3 length equals 15 residues. Based on the CDR3 plus reference TRBV2 and TRBJ2-1, the full variable domain is EPEVTQTPSHQVTQMGQEVILRCVPISNHLYFYWYRQILGQKVEFLVSFYNNEISEKSEIFDDQFSVERPDGSNFTLKIRSTKLEDSAMYFCASRAGGSSYNEQFFGPGTRLTVL.

V and J are TRBV7-3 and TRBJ2-3; 10 bases align to TRBD2. The CDR3 loop spans 14 amino acids. Per the germline V gene, CDR1 is SGHTA and CDR2 is FQGTGA. The V gene end was trimmed by 3 bases and the J gene end by 5 bases; junction bases not matched to a gene: 2. CDR3 in amino acids: CASSFGTSVDTQYF. As DNA, the CDR3 is TGTGCCAGCAGCTTCGGGACTAGCGTAGATACGCAGTATTTT.

The chain is built from TRBV15 and TRBJ1-5, with D possibly matching TRBD1 (6 bases). Trimming took 0 bases from V and 2 from J, leaving 14 bases between them. CDR1 and CDR2 from the germline V gene are LNHNV and YYDKDF (reference sequence). The CDR3 is 17 residues long. The DNA of the CDR3 is TGTGCCACCAGCAGAGATAGGGGTGCAGGGGGCAATCAGCCCCAGCATTTT. Its translation: CATSRDRGAGGNQPQHF.

This clone showed up many times. Other DNA variants within this sample encode the same CDR3. This chain uses TRBV4-3 with TRBJ2-7; tentatively, D is TRBD2 (5 bases). CDR3 length equals 13 residues. V lost 1 base and J 3 bases, leaving 7 bases between the germline ends. Per germline, CDR1 LGHNA and CDR2 YSLEER. The CDR3 region has the DNA TGCGCCAGCAGCCAAGGAGGGTACTACGAGCAGTACTTC. This translates into CASSQGGYYEQYF.

With regard to this clone: Compared with germline, one end of the junction differs, possibly owing to a read error. This rearrangement joins TRBV10-3 to TRBJ2-7; 10 nucleotides agree with TRBD2. The germline V gene encodes CDR1 ENHRY and CDR2 SYGVKD. The CDR3 extends over 16 amino acids. This chain's CDR3 is CASSYTASGSSYEQYF. The CDR3, as DNA: TGTGCCAGCAGTTACACGGCTAGCGGGAGCTCCTACGAGCAGTACTTC.

The rearrangement uses TRBV18 and TRBJ2-1, with 8 bases aligning to TRBD1. CDR1 is KGHSH, CDR2 LQKENI, per germline. V lost 6 bases, J lost 3 bases, and 10 bases stayed unmatched. This CDR3 has 16 amino acids. CDR3: CASSKGAGQGYNEQFF. The CDR3 nucleotides are TGTGCCAGCTCCAAAGGCGCCGGACAGGGCTACAATGAGCAGTTCTTC. Filled out from reference TRBV18 and TRBJ2-1, the complete variable domain reads NAGVMQNPRHLVRRRGQEARLRCSPMKGHSHVYWYRQLPEEGLKFMVYLQKENIIDESGMPKERFSAEFPKEGPSILRIQQVVRGDSAAYFCASSKGAGQGYNEQFFGPGTRLTVL.

The rearrangement uses TRBV28 and TRBJ2-5; 10 bases line up with TRBD1. The CDR3 length is 16 residues. V was clipped by 6 bases and J by 6 bases; unmatched bases: 13. In germline, CDR1 is MDHEN, CDR2 SYDVKM. The CDR3 sequence is CASSSTWDRGSKTQYF. The CDR3 DNA is TGTGCCAGCAGCTCCACCTGGGACAGGGGTTCGAAGACCCAGTACTTC.

Worth noting for this clone: Additional DNA sequences in this sample encode the identical CDR3. This sequence joins TRBV28 and TRBJ1-1; 7 positions agree with TRBD1. There are 15 residues in the CDR3. Per germline, CDR1 MDHEN and CDR2 SYDVKM. V trimming: 5 bases; J trimming: 6 bases; junction bases outside the gene matches: 12. The CDR3 loop is CASSPLDRDSPEAFF. DNA of the CDR3: TGTGCCAGCAGTCCGTTAGACAGGGATAGCCCTGAAGCTTTCTTT.